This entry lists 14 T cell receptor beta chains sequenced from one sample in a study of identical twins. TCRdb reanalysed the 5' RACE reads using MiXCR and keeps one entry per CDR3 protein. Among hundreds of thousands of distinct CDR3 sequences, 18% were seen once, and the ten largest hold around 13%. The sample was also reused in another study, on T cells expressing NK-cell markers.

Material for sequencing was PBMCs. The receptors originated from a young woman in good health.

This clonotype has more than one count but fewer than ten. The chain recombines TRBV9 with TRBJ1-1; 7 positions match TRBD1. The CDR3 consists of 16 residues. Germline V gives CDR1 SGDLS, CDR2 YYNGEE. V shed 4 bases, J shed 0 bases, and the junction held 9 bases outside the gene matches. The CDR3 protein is CASSPIPGTVNTEAFF. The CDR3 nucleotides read TGTGCCAGCAGCCCTATTCCCGGGACAGTGAACACTGAAGCTTTCTTT.

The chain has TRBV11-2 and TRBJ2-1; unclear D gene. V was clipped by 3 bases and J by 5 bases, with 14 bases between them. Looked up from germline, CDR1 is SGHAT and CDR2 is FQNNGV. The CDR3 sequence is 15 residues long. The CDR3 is CASSLIGQHHNEQFF. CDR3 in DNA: TGTGCCAGCAGCTTGATCGGGCAACACCACAATGAGCAGTTCTTC. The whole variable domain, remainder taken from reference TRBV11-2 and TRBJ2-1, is EAGVAQSPRYKIIEKRQSVAFWCNPISGHATLYWYQQILGQGPKLLIQFQNNGVVDDSQLPKDRFSAERLKGVDSTLKIQPAKLEDSAVYLCASSLIGQHHNEQFFGPGTRLTVL.

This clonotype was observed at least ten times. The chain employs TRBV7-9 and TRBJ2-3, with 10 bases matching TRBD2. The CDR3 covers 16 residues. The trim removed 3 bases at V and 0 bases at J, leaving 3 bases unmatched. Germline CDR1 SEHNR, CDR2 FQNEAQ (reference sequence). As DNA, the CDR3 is TGTGCCAGCAGCTTCCTAGCGGGGGCTAGCACAGATACGCAGTATTTT. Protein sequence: CASSFLAGASTDTQYF.

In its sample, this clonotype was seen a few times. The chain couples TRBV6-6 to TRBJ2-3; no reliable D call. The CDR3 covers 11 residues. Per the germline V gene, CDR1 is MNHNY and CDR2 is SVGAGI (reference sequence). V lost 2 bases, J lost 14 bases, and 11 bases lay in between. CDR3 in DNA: TGTGCCAGCAGTTACGATAGGCGCTGGTATTTT. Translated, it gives CASSYDRRWYF.

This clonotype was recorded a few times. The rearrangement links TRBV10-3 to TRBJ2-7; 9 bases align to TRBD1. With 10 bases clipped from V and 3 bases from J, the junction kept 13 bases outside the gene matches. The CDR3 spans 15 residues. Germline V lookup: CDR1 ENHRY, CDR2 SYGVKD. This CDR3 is CATGATDRGYYEQYF. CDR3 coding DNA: TGTGCCACCGGAGCGACGGACAGGGGTTACTACGAGCAGTACTTC.

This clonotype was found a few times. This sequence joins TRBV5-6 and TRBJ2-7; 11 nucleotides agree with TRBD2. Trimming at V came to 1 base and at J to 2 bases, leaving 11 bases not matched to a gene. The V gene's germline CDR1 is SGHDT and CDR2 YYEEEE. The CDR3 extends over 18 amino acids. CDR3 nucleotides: TGTGCCAGCAGCTTGAGGTGGATAGCGGGAGGGCTGACCTACGAGCAGTACTTC. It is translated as CASSLRWIAGGLTYEQYF.

The CDR3, as DNA: TGCAGTGCACTAAGGGGATCTTCCTACGAGCAGTACTTC. This codes for CSALRGSSYEQYF. This chain connects TRBV20-1 to TRBJ2-7; weak D call: TRBD1 (5 bases). Trimming removed 6 bases at V and 1 base at J, with 13 bases between. The CDR3 is 13 amino acids. Germline V gene data show CDR1 as DFQATT and CDR2 as SNEGSKA (reference sequence).

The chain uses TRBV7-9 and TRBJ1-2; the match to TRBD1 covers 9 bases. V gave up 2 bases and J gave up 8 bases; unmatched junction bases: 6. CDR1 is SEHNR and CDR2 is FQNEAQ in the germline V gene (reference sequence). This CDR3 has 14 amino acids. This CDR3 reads CASSLMGQGYGYTF. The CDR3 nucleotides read TGTGCCAGCAGCTTAATGGGACAGGGCTACGGCTACACCTTC.

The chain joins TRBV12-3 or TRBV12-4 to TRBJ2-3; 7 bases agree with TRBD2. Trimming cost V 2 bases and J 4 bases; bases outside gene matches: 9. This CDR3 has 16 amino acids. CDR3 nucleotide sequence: TGTGCCAGCAGTTTACGATGGGGGGGAAAGCCAGATACGCAGTATTTT. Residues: CASSLRWGGKPDTQYF.

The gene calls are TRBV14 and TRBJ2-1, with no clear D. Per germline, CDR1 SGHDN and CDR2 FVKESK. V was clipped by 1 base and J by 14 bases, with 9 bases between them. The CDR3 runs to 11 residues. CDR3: CASSQGRKEFF. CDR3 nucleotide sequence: TGTGCCAGCAGCCAAGGGCGGAAAGAGTTCTTC. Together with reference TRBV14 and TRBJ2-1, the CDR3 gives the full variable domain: EAGVTQFPSHSVIEKGQTVTLRCDPISGHDNLYWYRRVMGKEIKFLLHFVKESKQDESGMPNNRFLAERTGGTYSTLKVQPAELEDSGVYFCASSQGRKEFFGPGTRLTVL.

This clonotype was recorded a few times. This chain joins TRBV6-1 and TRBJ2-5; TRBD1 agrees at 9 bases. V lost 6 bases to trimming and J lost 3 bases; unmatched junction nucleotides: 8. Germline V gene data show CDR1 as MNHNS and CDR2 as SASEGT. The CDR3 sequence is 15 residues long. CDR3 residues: CASSPQGQGEETQYF. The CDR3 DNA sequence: TGTGCCAGCAGCCCACAGGGACAGGGTGAAGAGACCCAGTACTTC.

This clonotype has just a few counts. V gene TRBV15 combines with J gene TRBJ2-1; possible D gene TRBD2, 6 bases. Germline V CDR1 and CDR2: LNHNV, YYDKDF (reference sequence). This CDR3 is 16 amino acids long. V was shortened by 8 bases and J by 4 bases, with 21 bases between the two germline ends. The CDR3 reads CATSRGGTANYNEQFF. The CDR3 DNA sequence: TGTGCCACCTCGAGGGGCGGGACGGCGAATTACAATGAGCAGTTCTTC.

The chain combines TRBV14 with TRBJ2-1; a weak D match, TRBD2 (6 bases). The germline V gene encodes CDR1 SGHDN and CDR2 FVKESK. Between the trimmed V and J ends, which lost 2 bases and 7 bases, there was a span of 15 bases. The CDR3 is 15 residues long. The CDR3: CASSQWEGGRNEQFF. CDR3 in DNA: TGTGCCAGCAGCCAATGGGAAGGAGGGAGGAATGAGCAGTTCTTC.

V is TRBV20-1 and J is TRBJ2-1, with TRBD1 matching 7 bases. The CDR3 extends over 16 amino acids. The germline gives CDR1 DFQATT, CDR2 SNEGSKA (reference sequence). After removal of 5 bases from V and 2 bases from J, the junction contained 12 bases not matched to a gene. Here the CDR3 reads CSAPTGTQGAYNEQFF. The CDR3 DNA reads TGCAGTGCTCCTACCGGGACCCAGGGGGCCTACAATGAGCAGTTCTTC.